The present T cell receptor (beta chain) was sequenced within a study of T-cell memory formation after mild COVID-19. The CDR3 length is 15 residues. V lost 3 bases, J lost 0 bases, and 9 bases lay in between. TCRdb independently ran MiXCR on the 5' RACE reads; one entry per CDR3 protein. The data hold hundreds of thousands of distinct CDR3 sequences, with approximately 15% observed a single time. Sample: PBMCs or a T cell subset sorted from them (not recorded which). The V gene is TRBV12-3 or TRBV12-4, the J gene TRBJ1-5, with D hard to call. This TCR derives from an adult woman who had mild COVID-19 (a few samples of this study predate the infection). Cell type and time point are not known. CDR3 nucleotides: TGTGCCAGCAGTTTGCAGAGCAATAGCAATCAGCCCCAGCATTTT. As protein: CASSLQSNSNQPQHF.